One and the same sample provided the 14 T cell receptor beta chains below, sequenced in a study of CD8 T cells in Susac syndrome. Roughly 0.45 to 1 ug RNA was reverse transcribed with random hexamers. TCRdb ran MiXCR on the immunoSEQ multiplex PCR reads and lists one entry per CDR3 protein. The table lists 150,000 to 250,000 distinct CDR3 sequences, 90% to 95% of them singletons. The sample comprised CD4+ T cells from PBMCs. The receptors here all came from a human donor with multiple sclerosis.

The V and J genes are TRBV7-9 and TRBJ1-1; 7 positions agree with TRBD1. The ends lost 6 bases at V and 5 bases at J; junction bases unmatched: 9. This CDR3 is built from 14 residues. Per germline, CDR1 SEHNR and CDR2 FQNEAQ (reference sequence). The CDR3: CASSIGGSGTEAFF. DNA of the CDR3: TGTGCCAGCAGTATAGGGGGCTCGGGGACTGAAGCTTTCTTT. The full variable domain, completed using reference TRBV7-9 and TRBJ1-1, is DTGVSQNPRHKITKRGQNVTFRCDPISEHNRLYWYRQTLGQGPEFLTYFQNEAQLEKSRLLSDRFSAERPKGSFSTLEIQRTEQGDSAMYLCASSIGGSGTEAFFGQGTRLTVV.

This chain connects TRBV12-3 or TRBV12-4 to TRBJ2-7; TRBD2 agrees at 11 bases. The CDR3 sequence is 15 residues long. The ends lost 5 bases at V and 9 bases at J; junction bases unmatched: 12. The CDR3 sequence is CASSPGLAESRGQYF. For the CDR3, the DNA is TGTGCCAGCAGTCCGGGACTAGCGGAGTCCCGAGGGCAGTACTTC.

The chain employs TRBV2 and TRBJ2-6; no firm D call. CDR3 length equals 14 residues. Germline V gene lookup returns CDR1 SNHLY and CDR2 FYNNEI. The germline V and J ends were trimmed by 3 bases and 12 bases, with 15 bases remaining between them. The CDR3 bases are TGTGCCAGCAGTGATCGTGGGAACTACCTCGTCCTGACTTTC. Its translation: CASSDRGNYLVLTF.

A single count supports this clonotype. V usage is TRBV6-6 and J usage is TRBJ1-1; D ambiguous. CDR1 and CDR2 (germline): MNHNY, SVGAGI (reference sequence). This CDR3 is built from 13 residues. Trimming shortened V by 6 bases and J by 4 bases, and 12 bases separated the two germline ends. In nucleotides, the CDR3 is TGTGCCAGCAGACTGGACTCCGTCACTGAAGCTTTCTTT. Translation: CASRLDSVTEAFF.

V and J are TRBV2 and TRBJ1-2; D unresolved. The CDR3 contains 13 residues. Per the germline V gene, CDR1 is SNHLY and CDR2 is FYNNEI. Trimming stripped 3 bases from V and 1 base from J, with 6 bases between. DNA of the CDR3: TGTGCCAGCAGTGAGGAGGTTAACTATGGCTACACCTTC. Protein product: CASSEEVNYGYTF.

The chain recombines TRBV12-3 or TRBV12-4 with TRBJ1-1, with D hard to call. V was cut by 2 bases and J by 3 bases, with 7 bases left in between. The CDR3 runs to 13 residues. CDR3 loop: CASSLRGDTEAFF. DNA of the CDR3: TGTGCCAGCAGTTTACGGGGTGACACTGAAGCTTTCTTT.

The rearrangement links TRBV9 to TRBJ2-3; no firm D call. V lost 0 bases and J 3 bases, leaving 5 bases between the germline ends. The CDR3 spans 13 residues. From germline, CDR1 is SGDLS and CDR2 YYNGEE. The CDR3 region is CASSVVATDTQYF. CDR3 DNA: TGTGCCAGCAGCGTAGTTGCTACAGATACGCAGTATTTT.

The chain is built from TRBV20-1 and TRBJ1-1, with D possibly matching TRBD1 (6 bases). Trimming removed 5 bases at V and 1 base at J, with 17 bases between. The CDR3 has 15 amino acids. Germline lookup yields CDR1 DFQATT and CDR2 SNEGSKA (reference sequence). The CDR3 reads CSASGSRGSNTEAFF. The DNA of the CDR3 is TGCAGTGCTTCCGGGTCAAGGGGGTCGAACACTGAAGCTTTCTTT.

The rearrangement uses TRBV25-1 and TRBJ1-2; TRBD1 matches at 8 bases. Germline assignment: CDR1 MGHDK and CDR2 SYGVNS. V shed 2 bases, J shed 8 bases, and the junction held 7 bases outside the gene matches. The length of the CDR3 is 14 residues. In DNA, the CDR3 is TGTGCCAGCAGTGAACCTGACAGGGGCAGCGGCTACACCTTC. This encodes CASSEPDRGSGYTF.

The J gene is TRBJ2-2, the V gene TRBV20-1; no clear D gene. CDR3 length: 13 residues. Germline V gene lookup returns CDR1 DFQATT and CDR2 SNEGSKA (reference sequence). Trimming took off 3 bases at V and 6 bases at J, with 11 bases between the two ends. CDR3 in DNA: TGCAGTGCTAGCGGCGCTTGGGCCGGGGAGCTGTTTTTT. As protein: CSASGAWAGELFF.

The rearrangement uses TRBV19 and TRBJ2-5; 8 bases map to TRBD1. J lost 7 bases, V lost 4 bases, and 11 bases had no gene match. This CDR3 has 15 amino acids. The germline V gene has CDR1 LNHDA and CDR2 SQIVND (reference sequence). The DNA of the CDR3 is TGTGCCAGTAGTACGACAGGGGAGGTCAAGGGGACCCAGTACTTC. Amino acids: CASSTTGEVKGTQYF.

This chain joins TRBV20-1 and TRBJ2-1, with D unresolved. CDR3 length: 16 residues. Germline V lookup: CDR1 DFQATT, CDR2 SNEGSKA (reference sequence). V was shortened by 1 base and J by 1 base, with 14 bases between the two germline ends. In nucleotides, the CDR3 is TGCAGTGCTAGAGGGGTGGGCGCGTCATCCTACAATGAGCAGTTCTTC. Protein: CSARGVGASSYNEQFF.

The chain employs TRBV20-1 and TRBJ2-7; D unclear. The CDR3 runs to 14 residues. The V end was cut by 3 bases, the J end by 0 bases, with 12 bases between. Germline V lookup: CDR1 DFQATT, CDR2 SNEGSKA (reference sequence). The CDR3 region is CSASLEDHSYEQYF. The CDR3 DNA sequence: TGCAGTGCTAGCCTTGAAGACCACTCCTACGAGCAGTACTTC.

This sequence joins TRBV3-1 and TRBJ2-7; D remains ambiguous. This CDR3 is built from 13 residues. V was clipped by 4 bases and J by 6 bases, with 13 bases between them. The V gene's germline CDR1 is LGHDT and CDR2 YNNKEL (reference sequence). The CDR3 region has the DNA TGTGCCAGCAGCCTATTCATTGTGGGCGAGCAGTACTTC. Translation: CASSLFIVGEQYF.